The 25 T cell receptor beta chains below were found in one sample sequenced in a study of CD8 T cells in Susac syndrome. After extraction with the RNeasy kit, roughly 0.45 to 1 ug of the RNA was reverse transcribed using random hexamers. TCRdb redid the calling of the immunoSEQ multiplex PCR reads with MiXCR, one entry per CDR3 protein. The sample includes 190,000 or so distinct CDR3 sequences, about 95% of them seen just once. Input material: CD4+ T cells from PBMCs. The receptor set was obtained from a human donor with multiple sclerosis.

This sequence joins TRBV20-1 and TRBJ2-3; D ambiguous. Germline V lookup: CDR1 DFQATT, CDR2 SNEGSKA (reference sequence). Between the trimmed V and J ends, which lost 0 bases and 4 bases, there was a span of 11 bases. The CDR3 is 14 residues long. The CDR3 region has the DNA TGCAGTGCTAGAGAGGCGGCAGGAGCAGATACGCAGTATTTT. Protein: CSAREAAGADTQYF.

The V and J genes are TRBV12-3 or TRBV12-4 and TRBJ2-1; D is ambiguous. The CDR3 has 13 residues. V lost 2 bases to trimming and J lost 10 bases, with 12 bases between them. CDR3 bases: TGTGCCAGCAGTTTAAGGTCCCATGGGGAGCAGTTCTTC. It is translated as CASSLRSHGEQFF.

The rearrangement uses TRBV7-9 and TRBJ2-3; TRBD2 is a possible D gene (6 bases). The CDR3 sequence is 15 residues long. Trimming took 1 base from V and 0 from J, leaving 8 bases between them. Germline V lookup: CDR1 SEHNR, CDR2 FQNEAQ (reference sequence). This CDR3 reads CASSLGSGSTDTQYF. The CDR3, as DNA: TGTGCCAGCAGCTTAGGCAGCGGGAGCACAGATACGCAGTATTTT.

A note on this clonotype: One end of the junction varies from germline; a read error may be responsible. The chain recombines TRBV20-1 with TRBJ2-5; 10 bases fit TRBD2. This CDR3 contains 14 residues. CDR1 is DFQATT, CDR2 SNEGSKA, per germline (reference sequence). The CDR3 loop reads CSARAGGPSETQYF. The CDR3 bases are TGCAGTGCGAGAGCGGGGGGGCCCTCGGAGACCCAGTACTTC.

The chain has TRBV10-3 and TRBJ2-5, with D unresolved. V lost 9 bases and J lost 0, with 11 bases in between. The CDR3 loop spans 13 amino acids. From germline, CDR1 is ENHRY and CDR2 SYGVKD. This CDR3 is CAIPRRYQETQYF. The CDR3 nucleotides read TGTGCCATTCCCAGGCGGTACCAAGAGACCCAGTACTTC.

J is TRBJ2-1 and V is TRBV10-3; D is possibly TRBD1 or TRBD2 (5 bases each). CDR3 length equals 13 residues. Looked up from germline, CDR1 is ENHRY and CDR2 is SYGVKD. Trimming left V 2 bases short and J 6 bases short, with 8 bases between. The chain's CDR3 is CAISEPRGNEQFF. The CDR3 region has the DNA TGTGCCATCAGTGAGCCGAGGGGCAATGAGCAGTTCTTC.

This chain uses TRBV20-1 with TRBJ1-4; TRBD1 is a possible D gene (5 bases). V lost 3 bases and J lost 6, with 14 bases in between. This CDR3 is 14 amino acids long. Germline V gives CDR1 DFQATT, CDR2 SNEGSKA (reference sequence). The CDR3 nucleotides read TGCAGTGCTAGGAGCTGGGGAGGGGATGAAAAACTGTTTTTT. Protein sequence: CSARSWGGDEKLFF.

CDR3 sequence reads: CAWTGGRDYYGYTF. As DNA, the CDR3 is TGTGCCTGGACGGGAGGCAGGGATTACTATGGCTACACCTTC. The chain couples TRBV30 to TRBJ1-2; D is possibly TRBD1 (5 bases). CDR3 size: 14 residues. The germline CDR1 and CDR2 sequences are GTSNPN and SVGIG (reference sequence). Trimming left V 4 bases short and J 3 bases short, with 15 bases between.

CDR3 in DNA: TGTGCCAGCAGCGTAGAGACAGATAATGGCTACACCTTC. It is translated as CASSVETDNGYTF. The rearrangement joins TRBV9 to TRBJ1-2; a possible D gene is TRBD1 (5 bases). The CDR3 consists of 13 residues. In germline, CDR1 is SGDLS, CDR2 YYNGEE. The V end lost 0 bases, the J end lost 6 bases, and 9 bases lay between the germline ends.

V gene TRBV3-1 combines with J gene TRBJ1-1; no definite D call. Between the trimmed V and J ends, which lost 5 bases and 1 base, there was a span of 8 bases. Per the germline V gene, CDR1 is LGHDT and CDR2 is YNNKEL (reference sequence). The CDR3 loop spans 13 amino acids. The CDR3 reads CASSALQNTEAFF. The CDR3 DNA is TGTGCCAGCAGCGCTTTGCAGAACACTGAAGCTTTCTTT.

The genes are TRBV30 and TRBJ2-7; the match to TRBD1 covers 7 bases. This CDR3 has 12 residues. Germline V lookup: CDR1 GTSNPN, CDR2 SVGIG (reference sequence). The V gene end was trimmed by 3 bases and the J gene end by 3 bases; junction bases not matched to a gene: 2. CDR3 region: CAWSRQGYEQYF. The DNA for the CDR3 is TGTGCCTGGAGCCGACAGGGCTACGAGCAGTACTTC. The whole variable domain, remainder taken from reference TRBV30 and TRBJ2-7, is SQTIHQWPATLVQPVGSPLSLECTVEGTSNPNLYWYRQAAGRGLQLLFYSVGIGQISSEVPQNLSASRPQDRQFILSSKKLLLSDSGFYLCAWSRQGYEQYFGPGTRLTVT.

The chain couples TRBV20-1 to TRBJ2-2; TRBD2 is a possible D gene (6 bases). CDR1 is DFQATT and CDR2 is SNEGSKA in the germline V gene (reference sequence). The CDR3 totals 15 residues. Trimming took off 3 bases at V and 1 base at J, with 12 bases between the two ends. For the CDR3, the DNA is TGCAGTGCTAGGAACTGGCGGGAGAACACCGGGGAGCTGTTTTTT. As protein: CSARNWRENTGELFF.

J is TRBJ1-2 and V is TRBV5-1, with D maybe TRBD1 (5 bases). CDR1 and CDR2 from the germline V gene are SGHRS and YFSETQ. The V end lost 3 bases, the J end lost 8 bases, and 11 bases lay between the germline ends. This CDR3 spans 12 amino acids. The CDR3 region is CASSSRYRGYTF. The CDR3 DNA follows: TGCGCCAGCAGCTCACGCTACAGGGGCTACACCTTC.

The genes are TRBV24-1 and TRBJ2-5; D is tentatively TRBD1 or TRBD2 (5 bases each). Germline CDR1 KGHDR, CDR2 SFDVKD. Trimming pared 4 bases from V and 7 bases from J, leaving 12 bases between. The CDR3 runs 13 residues. The CDR3 reads CATSDLLRGTQYF. The DNA for the CDR3 is TGTGCCACCAGTGACCTACTGAGGGGGACCCAGTACTTC.

The CDR3 nucleotides read TGTGCCACCAGTGGGGAAGCGGGAGGGTTTATGGATGAGCAGTTCTTC. It is translated as CATSGEAGGFMDEQFF. The chain has TRBV24-1 and TRBJ2-1, with TRBD2 identical over 10 bases. The J segment lost 8 bases and the V segment lost 5 bases, leaving 11 bases of the junction unmatched. Germline V CDR1 and CDR2: KGHDR, SFDVKD. The CDR3 contains 16 residues.

This clonotype has only one observation. The chain carries TRBV20-1 and TRBJ2-1; D may be TRBD1 (6 bases). V gave up 4 bases and J gave up 2 bases, with 15 bases separating them. CDR1 DFQATT and CDR2 SNEGSKA come from the germline V gene (reference sequence). There are 15 residues in the CDR3. The CDR3 region has the DNA TGCAGTGCTACACTTCCCGGGACACCCTACAATGAGCAGTTCTTC. This encodes CSATLPGTPYNEQFF.

In nucleotides, the CDR3 is TGTGCCAGCAGCCGCGGACTCCCGAGCTCCTACGAGCAGTACTTC. Protein: CASSRGLPSSYEQYF. J is TRBJ2-7 and V is TRBV12-3 or TRBV12-4, with D maybe TRBD2 (5 bases). The CDR3 is 15 residues long. Trimming took 6 bases from V and 0 from J, leaving 15 bases between them.

The rearrangement links TRBV29-1 to TRBJ2-3; tentatively, D is TRBD2 (5 bases). The CDR3 sequence is 14 residues long. In germline, CDR1 is SQVTM, CDR2 ANQGSEA. Trimming shortened V by 6 bases and J by 0 bases, and 13 bases separated the two germline ends. This CDR3 is CSVAERPSTDTQYF. The CDR3 nucleotides are TGCAGCGTCGCGGAGCGGCCCAGCACAGATACGCAGTATTTT.

This chain links TRBV29-1 with TRBJ1-2; TRBD1 agrees at 7 bases. The CDR3 is 13 amino acids. The V gene's germline CDR1 is SQVTM and CDR2 ANQGSEA. Trimming at V came to 7 bases and at J to 7 bases, leaving 12 bases not matched to a gene. The CDR3 DNA reads TGCAGCGCCCTATCCACAGGGGCGCGTGGCTACACCTTC. Translating gives CSALSTGARGYTF.

This chain joins TRBV29-1 and TRBJ1-1; D possibly corresponds to TRBD1 (6 bases). The CDR3 spans 12 residues. Deletions cut 5 bases from V and 4 bases from J, with 11 bases between. Germline assignment: CDR1 SQVTM and CDR2 ANQGSEA. The CDR3 reads CSVQQGTTEAFF. DNA for the CDR3: TGCAGCGTTCAACAGGGAACCACTGAAGCTTTCTTT.

The chain carries TRBV29-1 and TRBJ2-3; the D is unclear. Germline loops: CDR1 SQVTM, CDR2 ANQGSEA. CDR3 length equals 14 residues. The V gene lost 6 bases and the J gene lost 2 bases, with 15 bases spanning the gap. The CDR3 loop is CSVAPYPVTDTQYF. The CDR3 DNA sequence: TGCAGCGTCGCACCATACCCAGTCACAGATACGCAGTATTTT.

This clonotype was detected only once. The V gene is TRBV14, the J gene TRBJ2-1; a weak D match, TRBD1 (6 bases). The germline CDR1 and CDR2 sequences are SGHDN and FVKESK. Trimming cost V 7 bases and J 2 bases, with 18 bases left between them. The CDR3 is 16 amino acids. CDR3 coding DNA: TGTGCCAGCACCACTAACCGGGACACCACCTACAATGAGCAGTTCTTC. This translates into CASTTNRDTTYNEQFF.

The chain uses TRBV20-1 and TRBJ2-7, with 9 bases lining up with TRBD2. Germline-derived CDR1 and CDR2 are DFQATT and SNEGSKA (reference sequence). Germline trimming cut 5 bases from V and 6 bases from J; bases unmatched to any gene: 5. The CDR3 length is 12 residues. CDR3 nucleotide sequence: TGCAGTGCTGGACTAGCGATTGGCGAGCAGTACTTC. The encoded protein is CSAGLAIGEQYF.

The chain has TRBV3-1 and TRBJ2-5, with D perhaps matching TRBD1 (7 bases). The CDR3 spans 16 residues. The germline V gene has CDR1 LGHDT and CDR2 YNNKEL (reference sequence). V lost 10 bases and J lost 5, with 26 bases in between. CDR3 amino acids: CATRDRQKRDWETQYF. CDR3 bases: TGTGCCACCCGGGACAGACAAAAAAGGGACTGGGAGACCCAGTACTTC.

J is TRBJ2-1 and V is TRBV29-1, with no clear D. The V end lost 6 bases, the J end lost 0 bases, and 12 bases lay between the germline ends. This CDR3 comprises 14 residues. Germline V CDR1 and CDR2: SQVTM, ANQGSEA. DNA for the CDR3: TGCAGCGTGATGGCGCCGCTCTCCTACAATGAGCAGTTCTTC. As protein: CSVMAPLSYNEQFF.